These 28 T cell receptor beta chains came from one sample sequenced in a study of cytomegalovirus exposure and HLA in healthy donors. The PCR employed 60 Vbeta primers together with 13 Jbeta primers. Data came from immunoSEQ multiplex PCR; TCRdb stores just in-frame clones and leaves some out. In the table there are about 170,000 clones, 70% to 90% of which are singletons. Sequencing input: PBMCs. The receptors originated from a woman in her late teens or twenties in good health and CMV-seronegative.

This sequence joins TRBV19 and TRBJ2-1, with TRBD2 matching 8 bases. J gave up 6 bases and V 4 bases, and 11 bases lay outside the gene matches. Germline CDR1 is LNHDA and CDR2 is SQIVND (reference sequence). The CDR3 spans 16 residues. The CDR3, as DNA: TGTGCCAGTAGTACGTCCGGGACTAGGGGGGGCAATGAGCAGTTCTTC. Protein sequence: CASSTSGTRGGNEQFF.

In this sample, this clone turned up once. The rearrangement links TRBV5-8 to TRBJ1-1, with 9 nucleotides matching TRBD1. The germline CDR1 and CDR2 sequences are SGHTS and YDEGEE. This CDR3 is 14 amino acids long. V lost 6 bases to trimming and J lost 5 bases; unmatched junction nucleotides: 8. The CDR3 DNA reads as TGTGCCAGCAAGTGGACAGGGGTGGAGACTGAAGCTTTCTTT. Translated, it gives CASKWTGVETEAFF.

This chain connects TRBV11-2 to TRBJ2-5; no firm D call. Germline V gene lookup returns CDR1 SGHAT and CDR2 FQNNGV. The CDR3 spans 13 residues. V lost 1 base and J 3 bases, leaving 6 bases between the germline ends. CDR3 nucleotides: TGTGCCAGCAGCTTAGCCGAGGAAGAGACCCAGTACTTC. Translation: CASSLAEEETQYF.

This clone has only one observation. The rearrangement uses TRBV2 and TRBJ2-7, with TRBD2 matching over 9 bases. Per germline, CDR1 SNHLY and CDR2 FYNNEI. The CDR3 is made up of 14 amino acids. The V gene end was trimmed by 7 bases and the J gene end by 4 bases; junction bases not matched to a gene: 8. The CDR3 reads CASKLAGSLYEQYF. The CDR3 coding sequence is TGTGCCAGCAAGCTAGCGGGATCTTTATACGAGCAGTACTTC.

J is TRBJ2-5 and V is TRBV6-6; possibly TRBD1 for D (5 bases). The end of the DNA aligns better with TRBJ2-7, so the J call may be wrong. Looked up from germline, CDR1 is MNHNY and CDR2 is SVGAGI (reference sequence). CDR3 size: 12 residues. In DNA, the CDR3 is TGTGCCAGCAGTATAGACAGCTACGAGCAGTACTTC. It codes for CASSIDSYEQYF.

This clone occurred a few times. The chain recombines TRBV18 with TRBJ1-1; D is unclear. The ends were cut back, 0 bases at V and 4 bases at J, with 9 bases in the middle. Germline V gene lookup returns CDR1 KGHSH and CDR2 LQKENI. This CDR3 has 14 residues. The CDR3 coding sequence is TGTGCCAGCTCACCACCCGGGGTCGGCACTGAAGCTTTCTTT. Its protein product is CASSPPGVGTEAFF.

This clone was picked up a small number of times. The genes are TRBV9 and TRBJ2-7, with D perhaps matching TRBD2 (6 bases). Germline assignment: CDR1 SGDLS and CDR2 YYNGEE. The CDR3 consists of 15 residues. V shed 3 bases and J shed 5 bases, with 18 bases lying between them. In DNA, the CDR3 is TGTGCCAGCAGCGCCCGGCAGCGGGCTTATGACGAGCAGTACTTC. It yields the protein CASSARQRAYDEQYF.

This sequence joins TRBV9 and TRBJ1-2, with D maybe TRBD1 (6 bases). The CDR3 consists of 15 residues. V was shortened by 4 bases and J by 4 bases, with 17 bases between the two germline ends. Germline V gene lookup returns CDR1 SGDLS and CDR2 YYNGEE. CDR3 protein: CASSPERTAPYGYTF. The CDR3 nucleotides read TGTGCCAGCAGCCCCGAGCGGACAGCTCCCTATGGCTACACCTTC.

The chain carries TRBV20-1 and TRBJ1-2; no clear D gene. The V gene's germline CDR1 is DFQATT and CDR2 SNEGSKA (reference sequence). There are 8 residues in the CDR3. The DNA of the CDR3 is TGCAGGGTCGGTGGCTACACCTTC. This sequence encodes CRVGGYTF.

This chain connects TRBV7-8 to TRBJ1-6; TRBD1 matches 7 bases. J lost 4 bases, V lost 5 bases, and 8 bases had no gene match. This CDR3 spans 16 amino acids. Germline V CDR1 and CDR2: SGHVS, FQNEAQ. CDR3 protein: CASSPHPQGYNSPLHF. CDR3 DNA: TGTGCCAGCAGCCCACACCCACAGGGGTATAATTCACCCCTCCACTTT.

The chain recombines TRBV19 with TRBJ2-7; TRBD1 matches at 12 bases. The germline gives CDR1 LNHDA, CDR2 SQIVND (reference sequence). The CDR3 runs 14 residues. V gave up 7 bases and J gave up 2 bases; unmatched junction bases: 3. CDR3 DNA sequence: TGTGCCAGTATGGGACAGGGGGCTCCCTACGAGCAGTACTTC. Translation: CASMGQGAPYEQYF. Looking up the rest from reference TRBV19 and TRBJ2-7 gives the full variable domain: DGGITQSPKYLFRKEGQNVTLSCEQNLNHDAMYWYRQDPGQGLRLIYYSQIVNDFQKGDIAEGYSVSREKKESFPLTVTSAQKNPTAFYLCASMGQGAPYEQYFGPGTRLTVT.

The chain carries TRBV2 and TRBJ2-1, with a possible D match to TRBD1 (6 bases). The germline gives CDR1 SNHLY, CDR2 FYNNEI. The CDR3 loop spans 14 amino acids. Trimming stripped 5 bases from V and 0 bases from J, with 8 bases between. CDR3 DNA: TGTGCCAGCAGTCTGACAGGCTCCTACAATGAGCAGTTCTTC. This encodes CASSLTGSYNEQFF.

This clone has only a few counts. The CDR3 coding sequence is TGTGCCAGCAGCGTAGCCCCCGGGACTAGCGGGTACGAGCAGTACTTC. It translates to CASSVAPGTSGYEQYF. The V call is TRBV9, the J call TRBJ2-7; 12 positions agree with TRBD2. Germline loops: CDR1 SGDLS, CDR2 YYNGEE. CDR3 length: 16 residues. With V trimmed by 0 bases and J by 4 bases, 5 bases remained unmatched. Full variable domain (rest looked up from reference TRBV9 and TRBJ2-7): DSGVTQTPKHLITATGQRVTLRCSPRSGDLSVYWYQQSLDQGLQFLIQYYNGEERAKGNILERFSAQQFPDLHSELNLSSLELGDSALYFCASSVAPGTSGYEQYFGPGTRLTVT.

This clone was detected once. This chain uses TRBV29-1 with TRBJ1-3; 7 bases map to TRBD1. Germline-derived CDR1 and CDR2 are SQVTM and ANQGSEA. With 6 bases clipped from V and 4 bases from J, the junction kept 6 bases outside the gene matches. The CDR3 is 13 residues long. CDR3 in amino acids: CSVRGFGGNTIYF. In DNA, the CDR3 is TGCAGCGTCAGGGGGTTTGGGGGAAACACCATATATTTT.

V is TRBV27 and J is TRBJ2-3, with a possible D match to TRBD2 (7 bases). The V gene lost 10 bases and the J gene lost 2 bases, with 13 bases spanning the gap. This CDR3 spans 13 amino acids. Looked up from germline, CDR1 is MNHEY and CDR2 is SMNVEV (reference sequence). The CDR3 nucleotides read TGTGCCACCTTCGGGGGGCTCACAGATACGCAGTATTTT. Protein product: CATFGGLTDTQYF.

This chain uses TRBV13 with TRBJ1-6; the match to TRBD1 covers 10 bases. The CDR3 totals 16 residues. Germline V lookup: CDR1 PRHDT, CDR2 FYEKMQ (reference sequence). Trimming took 4 bases from V and 2 from J; bases not matched to a gene: 2. CDR3 sequence (DNA): TGTGCCAGCAGCTGGGGGACAGGGGCCTATAATTCACCCCTCCACTTT. Amino acids: CASSWGTGAYNSPLHF.

In this sample, this clone turned up once. The chain uses TRBV18 and TRBJ1-5, with D maybe TRBD1 (5 bases). The V and J ends lost 1 base and 0 bases respectively, with 10 bases between them. This CDR3 comprises 16 residues. Germline-derived CDR1 and CDR2 are KGHSH and LQKENI. The CDR3 nucleotides read TGTGCCAGCTCACCACAACCAGGGAATAGCAATCAGCCCCAGCATTTT. Amino acids: CASSPQPGNSNQPQHF.

Here the CDR3 reads CASSGPTGQGAYGYTF. In DNA, the CDR3 is TGTGCCAGCAGCGGCCCCACGGGACAGGGCGCCTATGGCTACACCTTC. The V call is TRBV2, the J call TRBJ1-2; 9 bases map to TRBD1. Per the germline V gene, CDR1 is SNHLY and CDR2 is FYNNEI. The V segment lost 6 bases and the J segment 4 bases; nucleotides outside the gene matches: 12. The CDR3 has 16 residues. The full variable domain, completed using reference TRBV2 and TRBJ1-2, is EPEVTQTPSHQVTQMGQEVILRCVPISNHLYFYWYRQILGQKVEFLVSFYNNEISEKSEIFDDQFSVERPDGSNFTLKIRSTKLEDSAMYFCASSGPTGQGAYGYTFGSGTRLTVV.

The chain recombines TRBV4-2 with TRBJ1-2; D perhaps matches TRBD1 (5 bases). V was cut by 1 base and J by 6 bases, with 18 bases left in between. The CDR3 runs 16 residues. The V gene's germline CDR1 is LGHNA and CDR2 YNFKEQ. CDR3: CASSQASGRDFDGYTF. The CDR3 bases are TGTGCCAGCAGCCAAGCGTCGGGCAGGGACTTCGATGGCTACACCTTC.

This clone turned up a few times. The chain couples TRBV6-1 to TRBJ2-4; D is perhaps TRBD1 (6 bases). This CDR3 is 15 amino acids long. Trimming pared 7 bases from V and 0 bases from J, leaving 13 bases between. CDR1 MNHNS and CDR2 SASEGT come from the germline V gene. The DNA of the CDR3 is TGTGCCAGCAAACCGGGACATCTAGCCAAAAACATTCAGTACTTC. Its protein is CASKPGHLAKNIQYF.

CDR3 bases: TGTGCCAGCAGCCCTTTGGGACAGGGGATTAACAATGAGCAGTTCTTC. This sequence encodes CASSPLGQGINNEQFF. The V call is TRBV27, the J call TRBJ2-1; 10 bases agree with TRBD1. CDR3 length equals 16 residues. J was trimmed by 5 bases and V by 6 bases; bases with no gene match: 10. Germline CDR1 reads MNHEY; CDR2 reads SMNVEV (reference sequence).

This clone was found a few times. This chain uses TRBV6-5 with TRBJ1-6; TRBD1 is a possible D gene (5 bases). Trimming removed 5 bases at V and 6 bases at J, with 14 bases between. Germline loops: CDR1 MNHEY, CDR2 SVGAGI. This CDR3 is 15 amino acids long. The CDR3 DNA reads as TGTGCCAGCAGTGCGGGACCCAGTCCTAATTCACCCCTCCACTTT. It translates to CASSAGPSPNSPLHF.

The chain couples TRBV5-1 to TRBJ2-1; 8 bases align to TRBD2. CDR3 length: 16 residues. With V trimmed by 4 bases and J by 4 bases, 10 bases remained unmatched. Per the germline V gene, CDR1 is SGHRS and CDR2 is YFSETQ. In DNA form, the CDR3 reads TGCGCCAGCAGCCTAACGAGCGGGGGTAGGTACAATGAGCAGTTCTTC. Amino acids: CASSLTSGGRYNEQFF.

CDR3 DNA sequence: TGCGCCAGCAGTCAGAAGAGGTCCCCCGGAGGACGGTACTTC. Translating it yields CASSQKRSPGGRYF. The V and J genes are TRBV23-1 and TRBJ2-7, with D possibly TRBD2 on 5 matching bases. TRBV23-1 is an open reading frame, and its role is uncertain. The CDR3 covers 14 residues. Trimming cost V 3 bases and J 12 bases, with 21 bases left between them.

This clone was seen a single time. V gene TRBV4-1 combines with J gene TRBJ2-1, with 7 bases lining up with TRBD2. Germline loops: CDR1 MGHRA, CDR2 YSYEKL. V was pared by 3 bases and J by 2 bases, with 7 bases of the junction left unmatched. The CDR3 has 16 residues. CDR3 DNA: TGCGCCAGCAGCCAGAGGGAGGGACGGCCCTACAATGAGCAGTTCTTC. This gives the protein CASSQREGRPYNEQFF.

The table lists this clone with a few counts. CDR3 bases: TGTGCCAGCAGCTTGGTGGTTAGCGGGGGCTGGGAGCAGTACTTC. This translates into CASSLVVSGGWEQYF. V is TRBV5-5 and J is TRBJ2-7, with 9 bases fitting TRBD2. There are 15 residues in the CDR3. V gave up 0 bases and J gave up 7 bases; unmatched junction bases: 8. CDR1 SGHKS and CDR2 YYEKEE come from the germline V gene (reference sequence).

In its sample, this clone was seen a few times. This rearrangement joins TRBV5-5 to TRBJ1-5; 8 nucleotides agree with TRBD1. CDR3 length: 15 residues. Germline V gives CDR1 SGHKS, CDR2 YYEKEE (reference sequence). The V gene end was trimmed by 0 bases and the J gene end by 6 bases; junction bases not matched to a gene: 5. CDR3 sequence (DNA): TGTGCCAGCAGCTTGGATGGGCAGGGGGCTCAGCCCCAGCATTTT. It yields the protein CASSLDGQGAQPQHF.

This clone was observed a handful of times. This rearrangement joins TRBV15 to TRBJ1-1, with 7 bases fitting TRBD1. Trimming took 2 bases from V and 7 from J; bases not matched to a gene: 7. Germline CDR1 reads LNHNV; CDR2 reads YYDKDF (reference sequence). This CDR3 is 14 amino acids long. The CDR3 nucleotides are TGTGCCACCAGCAGACTTACAGGGGTCAGTGAAGCTTTCTTT. It specifies CATSRLTGVSEAFF.